This T cell receptor (beta chain) stems from a study of T cell responses to AZD1222 COVID-19 vaccine. About the research overall: Second-dose intervals of approximately 4 or approximately 12 weeks were pooled. Regarding the study as a whole: The donors showed a predominance of white British ancestry and of females, with possible underestimation of clonal diversity. Regions left unmutated in variants are reportedly the target of nearly half of spike-specific TCRs.

A remark on this clone: Its target is not known.

TCRdb's copy holds only in-frame clones and misses some; the assay was immunoSEQ multiplex PCR. The sample has roughly 120,000 clones; about 85% are singletons. The receptor's source is an adult in good health. The sequencing used peripheral blood, collected on day 0 of AZD1222 vaccination.

Here the CDR3 reads CASSLETNQPQHF. Written as DNA, the CDR3 is TGTGCCAGCAGCTTAGAGACGAATCAGCCCCAGCATTTT. The chain uses TRBV11-2 and TRBJ1-5; D is undetermined. This CDR3 comprises 13 residues. The V end lost 0 bases, the J end lost 4 bases, and 4 bases lay between the germline ends. Looked up from germline, CDR1 is SGHAT and CDR2 is FQNNGV.